The 14 T cell receptor beta chains presented below share a single source sample, sequenced in a study of cytomegalovirus exposure and HLA in healthy donors. 60 Vbeta and 13 Jbeta primers were used in PCR. The method was immunoSEQ multiplex PCR; TCRdb's version includes in-frame clones alone and lacks a portion of them. The sample has some 250,000 clones, 70% to 90% seen once. The sequenced sample consisted of PBMCs. The receptors come from a woman aged 55-75 years in good health and CMV-seropositive.

The chain uses TRBV10-2 and TRBJ2-3; 9 bases fit TRBD1. V gave up 6 bases and J gave up 5 bases; unmatched junction bases: 3. This CDR3 contains 13 residues. The germline V gene has CDR1 WSHSY and CDR2 SAAADI. The CDR3 sequence is CASRQGAGDTQYF. CDR3 nucleotides: TGCGCCAGCAGACAGGGGGCGGGAGATACGCAGTATTTT.

In its sample, this clone was seen once. The J gene is TRBJ2-5, the V gene TRBV12-5; the D gene is possibly TRBD2 (6 bases). The CDR3 is made up of 13 amino acids. The ends were cut back, 2 bases at V and 5 bases at J, with 9 bases in the middle. Germline V gene sequence: CDR1 LGHNT, CDR2 FRNRAP. The CDR3 DNA follows: TGTGCTAGTGGTTTGCGCGGGAAGGAGACCCAGTACTTC. It specifies CASGLRGKETQYF.

In the case of this clone: One end of the junction fails to match germline, which may point to a read error. This chain connects TRBV7-9 to TRBJ2-7, with 9 bases fitting TRBD1. Germline V CDR1 and CDR2: SEHNR, FQNEAQ (reference sequence). The CDR3 spans 15 residues. This chain's CDR3 is CSSSFTSGTGREQYF. Here the CDR3 DNA reads TGTTCCAGCAGCTTTACCTCTGGGACAGGGCGCGAGCAGTACTTC.

In its sample, this clone was seen once. This sequence joins TRBV29-1 and TRBJ2-1, with D possibly matching TRBD2 (5 bases). Germline assignment: CDR1 SQVTM and CDR2 ANQGSEA. Deletions cut 7 bases from V and 7 bases from J, with 17 bases between. CDR3 length: 13 residues. CDR3 DNA: TGCAGCGCTGGTTGGAGGAACAATAATGAGCAGTTCTTC. Residues: CSAGWRNNNEQFF.

V is TRBV19 and J is TRBJ1-5; 8 bases are shared with TRBD1. Germline V gene data show CDR1 as LNHDA and CDR2 as SQIVND (reference sequence). Germline trimming cut 7 bases from V and 5 bases from J; bases unmatched to any gene: 10. The CDR3 runs to 15 residues. The CDR3 DNA reads TGTGCCAGTACCCTCCTCGTGACAGGGGATCAGCCCCAGCATTTT. This encodes CASTLLVTGDQPQHF.

The chain has TRBV11-3 and TRBJ2-7; D not resolved. The CDR3 loop spans 15 amino acids. The V gene's germline CDR1 is SGHNT and CDR2 YENEEA. Trimming shortened V by 1 base and J by 5 bases, and 15 bases separated the two germline ends. CDR3 in amino acids: CASSLGLGQVDEQYF. CDR3 bases: TGTGCCAGCAGCTTAGGGCTCGGCCAGGTCGACGAGCAGTACTTC.

This chain joins TRBV29-1 and TRBJ2-7; TRBD2 matches 10 bases. Germline loops: CDR1 SQVTM, CDR2 ANQGSEA. The CDR3 totals 14 residues. Trimming cost V 4 bases and J 0 bases; bases outside gene matches: 3. This CDR3 reads CSVAPSGSSYEQYF. The CDR3 nucleotides are TGCAGCGTTGCACCTAGCGGGAGCTCCTACGAGCAGTACTTC.

This clone was seen only a few times. The chain links TRBV6-6 to TRBJ2-7; TRBD2 aligns across 7 bases. This CDR3 region has 15 residues. Unmatched junction bases numbered 7, after V lost 2 bases and J lost 3 bases. Germline CDR1 MNHNY, CDR2 SVGAGI (reference sequence). The CDR3 nucleotides read TGTGCCAGCAGTTACCGGACTAGTGACTACTACGAGCAGTACTTC. This translates into CASSYRTSDYYEQYF.

The V and J genes are TRBV6-1 and TRBJ1-6, with a possible D match to TRBD1 (6 bases). The CDR3 covers 15 residues. V was trimmed by 2 bases and J by 8 bases, leaving 13 bases between them. In germline, CDR1 is MNHNS, CDR2 SASEGT. In DNA form, the CDR3 reads TGTGCCAGCAGTGAACAGGGGCCGCAGTATTCACCCCTCCACTTT. It specifies CASSEQGPQYSPLHF.

The V call is TRBV9, the J call TRBJ1-3, with D perhaps TRBD1 (6 bases). Trimming pared 1 base from V and 0 bases from J, leaving 8 bases between. The CDR3 extends over 15 amino acids. Per the germline V gene, CDR1 is SGDLS and CDR2 is YYNGEE. The CDR3 nucleotides read TGTGCCAGCAGCGTACAGGGGATCTCTGGAAACACCATATATTTT. It specifies CASSVQGISGNTIYF.

This sequence joins TRBV5-1 and TRBJ1-1; D perhaps matches TRBD1 (5 bases). The CDR3 runs to 15 residues. Trimming stripped 5 bases from V and 1 base from J, with 15 bases between. Germline loops: CDR1 SGHRS, CDR2 YFSETQ. For the CDR3, the DNA is TGCGCCAGCAGGGATCAGGGATTGGGGAACACTGAAGCTTTCTTT. Amino acid sequence: CASRDQGLGNTEAFF.

This clone was detected only once. This sequence joins TRBV15 and TRBJ1-2; the D is unclear. This CDR3 contains 13 residues. Germline CDR1 and CDR2: LNHNV and YYDKDF (reference sequence). Between the trimmed V and J ends, which lost 5 bases and 8 bases, there was a span of 15 bases. CDR3 nucleotides: TGTGCCACCAGCCTAACCCCACTGAGCGGCTACACCTTC. Translating gives CATSLTPLSGYTF.

The chain is built from TRBV4-1 and TRBJ1-1, with a weak D call TRBD1 (6 bases). Germline V gene sequence: CDR1 MGHRA, CDR2 YSYEKL. The CDR3 is made up of 14 amino acids. Trimming cost V 2 bases and J 4 bases, with 11 bases left between them. The CDR3 sequence: CASSQNRVGTEAFF. CDR3 nucleotide sequence: TGCGCCAGCAGCCAAAACAGGGTCGGCACTGAAGCTTTCTTT.

The chain couples TRBV14 to TRBJ2-7; tentative D call: TRBD2 (6 bases). The V and J ends lost 0 bases and 3 bases respectively, with 12 bases between them. The CDR3 sequence is 15 residues long. Germline-derived CDR1 and CDR2 are SGHDN and FVKESK. In DNA form, the CDR3 reads TGTGCCAGCAGCCAAGAGGGGGGACCCCTCTACGAGCAGTACTTC. Residues: CASSQEGGPLYEQYF.